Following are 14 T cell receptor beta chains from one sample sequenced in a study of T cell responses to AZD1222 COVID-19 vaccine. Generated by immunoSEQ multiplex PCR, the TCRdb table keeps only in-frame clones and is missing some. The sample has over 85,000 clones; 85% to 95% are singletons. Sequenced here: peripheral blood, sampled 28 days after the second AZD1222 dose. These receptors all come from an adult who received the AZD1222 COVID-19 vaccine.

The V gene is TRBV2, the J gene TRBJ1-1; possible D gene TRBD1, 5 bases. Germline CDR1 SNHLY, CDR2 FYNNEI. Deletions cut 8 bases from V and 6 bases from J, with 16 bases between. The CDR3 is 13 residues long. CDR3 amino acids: CASCRTGAPEAFF. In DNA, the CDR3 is TGTGCCAGCTGCCGTACCGGGGCTCCTGAAGCTTTCTTT.

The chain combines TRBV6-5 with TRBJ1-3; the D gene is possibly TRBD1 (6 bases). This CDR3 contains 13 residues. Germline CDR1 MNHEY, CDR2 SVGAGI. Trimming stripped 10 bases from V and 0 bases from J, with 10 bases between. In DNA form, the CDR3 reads TGTGCCACCAGGACAGTCTCTGGAAACACCATATATTTT. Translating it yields CATRTVSGNTIYF.

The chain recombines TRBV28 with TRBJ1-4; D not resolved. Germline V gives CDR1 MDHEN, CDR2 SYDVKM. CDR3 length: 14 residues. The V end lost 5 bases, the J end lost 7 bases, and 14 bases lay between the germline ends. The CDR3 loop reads CASSLRTGVEKLFF. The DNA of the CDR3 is TGTGCCAGCAGTCTCCGGACGGGCGTTGAAAAACTGTTTTTT.

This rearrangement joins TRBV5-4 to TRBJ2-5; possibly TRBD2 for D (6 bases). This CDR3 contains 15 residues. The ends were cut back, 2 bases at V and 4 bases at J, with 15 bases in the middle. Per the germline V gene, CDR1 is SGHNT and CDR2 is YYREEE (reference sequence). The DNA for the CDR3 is TGTGCCAGCAGCTTCTCGGGAGTATCGCTAGAGACCCAGTACTTC. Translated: CASSFSGVSLETQYF.

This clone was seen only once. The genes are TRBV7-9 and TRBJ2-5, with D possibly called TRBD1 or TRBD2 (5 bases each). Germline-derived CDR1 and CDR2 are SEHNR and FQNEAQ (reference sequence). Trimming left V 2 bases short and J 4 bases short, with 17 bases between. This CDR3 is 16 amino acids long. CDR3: CASSLISQDGGETQYF. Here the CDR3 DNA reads TGTGCCAGCAGCTTAATTTCCCAGGATGGGGGAGAGACCCAGTACTTC.

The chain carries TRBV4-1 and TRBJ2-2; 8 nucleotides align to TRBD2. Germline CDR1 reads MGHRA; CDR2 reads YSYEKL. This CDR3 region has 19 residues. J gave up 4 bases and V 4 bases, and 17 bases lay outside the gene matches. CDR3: CASSPRTWREETSTGELFF. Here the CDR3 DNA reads TGCGCCAGCAGCCCGAGAACGTGGCGGGAGGAAACGAGCACCGGGGAGCTGTTTTTT.

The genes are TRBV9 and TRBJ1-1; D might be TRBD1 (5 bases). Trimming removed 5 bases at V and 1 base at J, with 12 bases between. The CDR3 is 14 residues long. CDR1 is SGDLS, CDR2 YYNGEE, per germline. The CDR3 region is CASSMGRPNTEAFF. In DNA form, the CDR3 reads TGTGCCAGCAGTATGGGGCGACCGAACACTGAAGCTTTCTTT.

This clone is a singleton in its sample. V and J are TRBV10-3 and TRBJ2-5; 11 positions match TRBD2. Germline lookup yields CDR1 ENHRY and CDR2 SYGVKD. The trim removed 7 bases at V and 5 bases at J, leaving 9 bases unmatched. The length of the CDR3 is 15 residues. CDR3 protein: CAITPGLAAGETQYF. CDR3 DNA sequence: TGTGCCATCACCCCGGGACTAGCGGCCGGGGAGACCCAGTACTTC.

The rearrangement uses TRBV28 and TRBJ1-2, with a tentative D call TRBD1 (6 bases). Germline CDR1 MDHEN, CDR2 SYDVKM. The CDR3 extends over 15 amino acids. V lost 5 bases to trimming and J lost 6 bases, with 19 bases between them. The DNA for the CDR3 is TGTGCCAGCAGTCTAGGTTTTACAGGGAAAGATGGCTACACCTTC. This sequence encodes CASSLGFTGKDGYTF.

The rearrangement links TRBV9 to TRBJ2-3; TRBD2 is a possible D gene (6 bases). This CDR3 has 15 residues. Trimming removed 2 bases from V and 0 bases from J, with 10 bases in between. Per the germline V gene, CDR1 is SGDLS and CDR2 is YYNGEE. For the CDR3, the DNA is TGTGCCAGCAGCGTGGTTGGGACTAGCACAGATACGCAGTATTTT. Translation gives CASSVVGTSTDTQYF.

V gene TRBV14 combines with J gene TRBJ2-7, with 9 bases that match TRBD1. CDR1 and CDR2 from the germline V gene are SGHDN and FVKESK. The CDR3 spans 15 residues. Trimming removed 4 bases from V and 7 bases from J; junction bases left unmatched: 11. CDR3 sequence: CASSPGNRGLDEQYF. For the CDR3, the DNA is TGTGCCAGCAGCCCCGGCAACAGGGGGCTTGATGAGCAGTACTTC.

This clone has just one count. CDR3 DNA sequence: TGTGCCAGCAGCCCCGCGGCGAACACTGAAGCTTTCTTT. This gives the protein CASSPAANTEAFF. This chain links TRBV11-2 with TRBJ1-1; D remains unclear. Deletions cut 5 bases from V and 1 base from J, with 8 bases between. In germline, CDR1 is SGHAT, CDR2 FQNNGV. The CDR3 has 13 amino acids.

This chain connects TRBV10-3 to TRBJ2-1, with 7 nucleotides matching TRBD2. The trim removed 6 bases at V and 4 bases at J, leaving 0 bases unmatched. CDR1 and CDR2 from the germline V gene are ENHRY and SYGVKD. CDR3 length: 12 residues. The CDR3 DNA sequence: TGTGCCATCAGGGGACTATACAATGAGCAGTTCTTC. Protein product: CAIRGLYNEQFF.

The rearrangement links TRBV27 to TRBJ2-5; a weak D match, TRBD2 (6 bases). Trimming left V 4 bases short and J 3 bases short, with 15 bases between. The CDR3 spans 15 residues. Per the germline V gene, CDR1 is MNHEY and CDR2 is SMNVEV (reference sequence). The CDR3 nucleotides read TGTGCCAGCAGTTGGGTTGCGGGGAGTGAAGAGACCCAGTACTTC. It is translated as CASSWVAGSEETQYF.